The T cell receptor (beta chain) described here comes from a study of CD8 T cells in ankylosing spondylitis. At least ten counts were recorded for this clonotype. Its antigen is not known. Study-wide results and limits: It appeared that ankylosing spondylitis blood was characterized by a TCR beta motif of fewer than 10 highly homologous variants. Significant enrichment of disease-linked clones was reported in matched ankylosing spondylitis synovial fluid.

The CDR3 loop spans 15 amino acids. Trimming stripped 5 bases from V and 3 bases from J, with 15 bases between. Library preparation for TCR beta used quantitative 5'-RACE with molecular barcodes. One entry per CDR3 protein, called by TCRdb with MiXCR from the 5' RACE reads. Altogether hundreds of thousands of distinct CDR3 sequences are present, around 21% being singletons, with the ten largest covering 3.5% to 4.5%. The source is a female donor with ankylosing spondylitis or in good health (not recorded which). V and J are TRBV12-3 or TRBV12-4 and TRBJ2-3; D gene uncertain. Sequences were obtained from blood, either unsorted or a sorted T cell fraction (not recorded which). The CDR3 DNA is TGTGCCAGCAGTCCTTACGGACCGTGGACAGATACGCAGTATTTT. Its protein product is CASSPYGPWTDTQYF.